The entry below gives a single T cell receptor (beta chain) sequence along with its context. What it recognizes is unknown. These data belong to a study of T cell repertoires in cytomegalovirus infection. In the study overall: The study used recently identified HLA-C-restricted and well-studied HLA-B-restricted CMV epitopes.

Study results and limitations: CMV carriers having the relevant HLA were flagged by cumulative public TCR beta family frequency. Clonotype analysis showed dominance of the ex vivo response by HLA-C-restricted CMV-specific TCR beta clonotypes.

This CDR3 contains 13 residues. Germline loops: CDR1 SQVTM, CDR2 ANQGSEA. V shed 7 bases, J shed 3 bases, and the junction held 6 bases outside the gene matches. TCRdb fed the reads into MiXCR, producing one record per CDR3 protein. This sample has some 800,000 distinct CDR3 sequences; about 30% occur once, and the top ten carry 9.5% to 15%. The chain couples TRBV29-1 to TRBJ1-1; the match to TRBD1 covers 9 bases. The material sequenced was cultured CD8+ T cells from PBMCs, taken from culture after CMV antigen stimulation. The sequence derives from a human donor in good health (CMV status not recorded). Some clones in this sample may be carry-over from other donors' samples. CDR3 amino acids: CSGATGGHTEAFF. The CDR3 coding sequence is TGCAGCGGTGCGACAGGGGGACACACTGAAGCTTTCTTT.